A selection of T cell receptor beta chains follows, all from one sample in a study of T cell responses to AZD1222 COVID-19 vaccine. Sequencing used immunoSEQ multiplex PCR; TCRdb keeps in-frame clones, though not all of them. The repertoire holds about 170,000 clones, around 90% seen once, with 0.85% to 1.1% in the top ten. Specimen: peripheral blood, collected 28 days after the second AZD1222 dose. The receptors derive from an adult who received the AZD1222 COVID-19 vaccine. Both conserved end residues are part of each CDR3. The order of the fields is V gene, clone size, J gene, D gene, CDR3 protein, CDR3 DNA. The D gene is left open where the match is weak. For some rows the clone size is stated as once, few or many, or as a class when expanded; others skip it.

v_gene: TRBV19; abundance: NA; j_gene: TRBJ2-7; d_gene: TRBD1; CDR3aa: CASSIGTAAYEQYF; CDR3nt: TGTGCCAGTAGTATTGGGACAGCGGCCTACGAGCAGTACTTC
v_gene: TRBV7-9; abundance: NA; j_gene: TRBJ2-5; d_gene: NA; CDR3aa: CASSSAVETQYF; CDR3nt: TGTGCCAGCAGCTCCGCAGTGGAGACCCAGTACTTC
v_gene: TRBV27; abundance: NA; j_gene: TRBJ2-2; d_gene: NA; CDR3aa: CASSSPRVTGELFF; CDR3nt: TGTGCCAGCAGTTCTCCCCGGGTCACCGGGGAGCTGTTTTTT
v_gene: TRBV6-5; abundance: NA; j_gene: TRBJ1-2; d_gene: NA; CDR3aa: CASGGNYGYTF; CDR3nt: TGTGCCAGCGGGGGAAACTATGGCTACACCTTC
v_gene: TRBV5-1; abundance: NA; j_gene: TRBJ1-2; d_gene: TRBD1; CDR3aa: CASSPVKGANGYTF; CDR3nt: TGCGCCAGCAGCCCGGTAAAGGGGGCAAATGGCTACACCTTC
v_gene: TRBV6-2/TRBV6-3; abundance: NA; j_gene: TRBJ2-7; d_gene: NA; CDR3aa: CASSYGRDKNYEQYF; CDR3nt: TGTGCCAGCAGTTACGGGCGGGACAAGAACTACGAGCAGTACTTC
v_gene: TRBV6-1; abundance: NA; j_gene: TRBJ1-2; d_gene: NA; CDR3aa: CASSEAEDRVNYGYTF; CDR3nt: TGTGCCAGCAGTGAAGCGGAAGACAGAGTTAACTATGGCTACACCTTC
v_gene: TRBV6-5; abundance: NA; j_gene: TRBJ1-2; d_gene: NA; CDR3aa: CASSYSTQLYGYTF; CDR3nt: TGTGCCAGCAGTTACTCGACACAGCTCTATGGCTACACCTTC
v_gene: TRBV11-2; abundance: NA; j_gene: TRBJ2-7; d_gene: NA; CDR3aa: CASSFPWGVGNEQYF; CDR3nt: TGTGCCAGCAGCTTCCCTTGGGGGGTCGGTAACGAGCAGTACTTC
v_gene: TRBV2; abundance: NA; j_gene: TRBJ2-1; d_gene: NA; CDR3aa: CASTRNNEQFF; CDR3nt: TGTGCCAGCACCCGAAACAATGAGCAGTTCTTC
v_gene: TRBV19; abundance: NA; j_gene: TRBJ1-1; d_gene: TRBD1; CDR3aa: CASSVQDRAAFF; CDR3nt: TGTGCCAGTAGTGTACAAGACAGGGCGGCTTTCTTT
v_gene: TRBV19; abundance: NA; j_gene: TRBJ1-1; d_gene: NA; CDR3aa: CASSIGLERTEAFF; CDR3nt: TGTGCCAGTAGTATAGGTCTGGAGCGCACTGAAGCTTTCTTT
v_gene: TRBV4-2; abundance: NA; j_gene: TRBJ1-1; d_gene: NA; CDR3aa: CASSQEGRGGAEAFF; CDR3nt: TGTGCCAGCAGCCAAGAGGGCAGGGGTGGGGCTGAAGCTTTCTTT
v_gene: TRBV5-8; abundance: NA; j_gene: TRBJ1-2; d_gene: NA; CDR3aa: CASSLGHAGPLGGYTF; CDR3nt: TGTGCCAGCAGCTTGGGACATGCAGGGCCTTTAGGTGGCTACACCTTC
v_gene: TRBV6-5; abundance: NA; j_gene: TRBJ1-1; d_gene: NA; CDR3aa: CASRMDGLNTEAFF; CDR3nt: TGTGCCAGCAGGATGGACGGATTGAACACTGAAGCTTTCTTT
v_gene: TRBV9; abundance: once; j_gene: TRBJ1-2; d_gene: TRBD1; CDR3aa: CASNRPGGDPYTF; CDR3nt: TGTGCCAGCAACAGACCAGGGGGGGACCCCTACACCTTC
v_gene: TRBV5-1; abundance: NA; j_gene: TRBJ1-3; d_gene: NA; CDR3aa: CASSLAGSLVEGNTIYF; CDR3nt: TGCGCCAGCAGCTTGGCGGGCTCTCTGGTTGAAGGAAACACCATATATTTT
v_gene: TRBV11-2; abundance: NA; j_gene: TRBJ1-2; d_gene: TRBD1; CDR3aa: CASSSGGNYGYTF; CDR3nt: TGTGCCAGCAGCTCAGGGGGTAACTATGGCTACACCTTC
v_gene: TRBV4-1; abundance: NA; j_gene: TRBJ1-2; d_gene: NA; CDR3aa: CASSGGNLGYTF; CDR3nt: TGCGCCAGCAGCGGAGGGAACCTTGGCTACACCTTC
v_gene: TRBV4-1; abundance: NA; j_gene: TRBJ2-5; d_gene: TRBD2; CDR3aa: CASSRGLAGGQETQYF; CDR3nt: TGCGCCAGCAGCCGGGGACTAGCGGGGGGGCAAGAGACCCAGTACTTC
v_gene: TRBV6-2/TRBV6-3; abundance: NA; j_gene: TRBJ1-5; d_gene: NA; CDR3aa: CASSFPQPQHF; CDR3nt: TGTGCCAGCAGTTTCCCCCAGCCCCAGCATTTT
v_gene: TRBV24-1; abundance: NA; j_gene: TRBJ2-3; d_gene: TRBD2; CDR3aa: CATSDATSVSTDTQYF; CDR3nt: TGTGCCACCAGTGATGCAACTAGCGTCAGCACAGATACGCAGTATTTT
v_gene: TRBV6-1; abundance: NA; j_gene: TRBJ2-1; d_gene: NA; CDR3aa: CASSELAGAYNEQFF; CDR3nt: TGTGCCAGCAGTGAATTGGCGGGTGCATACAATGAGCAGTTCTTC
v_gene: TRBV30; abundance: NA; j_gene: TRBJ2-2; d_gene: NA; CDR3aa: CAWSVGVGELFF; CDR3nt: TGTGCCTGGAGTGTAGGTGTCGGGGAGCTGTTTTTT
v_gene: TRBV6-2/TRBV6-3; abundance: NA; j_gene: TRBJ1-1; d_gene: TRBD1; CDR3aa: CASSRQGEGAEAFF; CDR3nt: TGTGCCAGCAGTCGACAGGGGGAGGGGGCTGAAGCTTTCTTT
v_gene: TRBV3-1/TRBV3-2; abundance: NA; j_gene: TRBJ1-1; d_gene: NA; CDR3aa: CASSPQGLGDTEAFF; CDR3nt: TGTGCCAGCAGCCCTCAGGGGTTGGGGGACACTGAAGCTTTCTTT
v_gene: TRBV21-1; abundance: NA; j_gene: TRBJ2-1; d_gene: NA; CDR3aa: CASSKPSTYYNEQFF; CDR3nt: TGTGCCAGCAGCAAACCTAGCACTTACTACAATGAGCAGTTCTTC
v_gene: TRBV6-4; abundance: few; j_gene: TRBJ2-7; d_gene: TRBD1; CDR3aa: CASSDAGTGSHISYEQYF; CDR3nt: TGTGCCAGCAGTGACGCAGGGACAGGTTCTCATATCTCCTACGAGCAGTACTTC
v_gene: TRBV6-5; abundance: NA; j_gene: TRBJ2-7; d_gene: NA; CDR3aa: CASSFGPAYEQYF; CDR3nt: TGTGCCAGCAGCTTCGGGCCCGCCTACGAGCAGTACTTC
v_gene: TRBV19; abundance: NA; j_gene: TRBJ1-2; d_gene: TRBD1; CDR3aa: CASSMGRQGAYGYTF; CDR3nt: TGTGCCAGTAGTATGGGACGACAGGGGGCCTATGGCTACACCTTC
v_gene: TRBV18; abundance: NA; j_gene: TRBJ2-7; d_gene: NA; CDR3aa: CASSPQASYEQYF; CDR3nt: TGTGCCAGCTCACCTCAAGCCTCCTACGAGCAGTACTTC
v_gene: TRBV5-5; abundance: few; j_gene: TRBJ1-2; d_gene: TRBD1; CDR3aa: CASSLDPGGAPKYGYTF; CDR3nt: TGTGCCAGCAGCTTGGATCCAGGGGGCGCCCCAAAGTATGGCTACACCTTC
v_gene: TRBV27; abundance: NA; j_gene: TRBJ1-2; d_gene: NA; CDR3aa: CASSLSQGRGYTF; CDR3nt: TGTGCCAGCAGTTTATCGCAGGGCCGTGGCTACACCTTC
v_gene: TRBV6-5; abundance: NA; j_gene: TRBJ1-2; d_gene: NA; CDR3aa: CATLWGPNYGYTF; CDR3nt: TGTGCCACCCTGTGGGGACCTAACTATGGCTACACCTTC
v_gene: TRBV25-1; abundance: NA; j_gene: TRBJ1-6; d_gene: TRBD1; CDR3aa: CASKQGAEGSPLHF; CDR3nt: TGTGCCAGCAAACAGGGGGCAGAGGGTTCACCCCTCCACTTT
v_gene: TRBV10-2; abundance: NA; j_gene: TRBJ1-2; d_gene: TRBD1; CDR3aa: CASRKTGTGGRNTDGYTF; CDR3nt: TGCGCCAGCAGAAAAACCGGGACAGGGGGGCGAAACACAGATGGCTACACCTTC
v_gene: TRBV25-1; abundance: few; j_gene: TRBJ2-1; d_gene: TRBD1; CDR3aa: CASSRAGGNEQFF; CDR3nt: TGTGCCAGCAGCCGGGCAGGGGGCAATGAGCAGTTCTTC
v_gene: TRBV5-1; abundance: NA; j_gene: TRBJ2-5; d_gene: NA; CDR3aa: CASSLTAAQETQYF; CDR3nt: TGCGCCAGCAGCTTGACGGCAGCACAAGAGACCCAGTACTTC
v_gene: TRBV6-5; abundance: NA; j_gene: TRBJ2-7; d_gene: NA; CDR3aa: CASRTDTASYEQYF; CDR3nt: TGTGCCAGCAGGACAGACACTGCCTCCTACGAGCAGTACTTC
v_gene: TRBV7-2; abundance: NA; j_gene: TRBJ2-1; d_gene: NA; CDR3aa: CASSFLGLAEQFF; CDR3nt: TGTGCCAGCAGCTTTTTGGGGCTCGCTGAGCAGTTCTTC
v_gene: TRBV2; abundance: NA; j_gene: TRBJ1-1; d_gene: NA; CDR3aa: CASSIRGNTEAFF; CDR3nt: TGTGCCAGCTCCATAAGGGGGAACACTGAAGCTTTCTTT
v_gene: TRBV6-4; abundance: NA; j_gene: TRBJ1-2; d_gene: NA; CDR3aa: CASSDSPGSGYGYTF; CDR3nt: TGTGCCAGCAGTGACTCGCCAGGGAGCGGCTATGGCTACACCTTC
v_gene: TRBV19; abundance: NA; j_gene: TRBJ2-3; d_gene: TRBD1; CDR3aa: CASSPTGGSVADTQYF; CDR3nt: TGTGCCAGTAGTCCCACAGGGGGCTCGGTTGCAGATACGCAGTATTTT